This T cell receptor (beta chain) was recorded in a study of CD8 T cells in Susac syndrome. The RNA, about 0.45 to 1 ug, was put through reverse transcription using random hexamers. Amplification of TCR beta CDR3 by immunoSEQ multiplex PCR spanned 54 Vbeta and 13 Jbeta. TCRdb reprocessed the immunoSEQ multiplex PCR reads with MiXCR, giving one entry per CDR3 protein. Here the sample spans about 80,000 distinct CDR3 sequences, about 91% being singletons. The ends were cut back, 5 bases at V and 2 bases at J, with 13 bases in the middle. The CDR3 is made up of 15 amino acids. In germline, CDR1 is SEHNR, CDR2 FQNEAQ (reference sequence).

The material sequenced was CD8+ T cells from PBMCs. The chain uses TRBV7-9 and TRBJ1-5; TRBD1 might be the D (5 bases). The source is a human donor with multiple sclerosis. CDR3 protein: CASSPPGAGNQPQHF. The CDR3 nucleotides are TGTGCCAGCAGCCCCCCTGGGGCAGGCAATCAGCCCCAGCATTTT.